Following are 3 T cell receptor beta chains from one sample sequenced in a study of T cells in Graves' hyperthyroidism and ophthalmopathy. Amplified TCR beta CDR3 regions came from RNA transcripts. The HTBI primer set was used in a first-round RT-PCR of the TCR CDR3. TCRdb recomputed calls from the multiplex PCR reads with MiXCR, one row per CDR3 protein. The profile covers under 650,000 distinct CDR3 sequences, with 16% appearing a single time and around 4% taken by the ten largest. The sequenced sample was blood. These receptors originate from a woman aged 25 to 39 with Graves' hyperthyroidism.

This clonotype was counted many times. This chain connects TRBV2 to TRBJ2-4; TRBD1 is a possible D gene (6 bases). The V gene's germline CDR1 is SNHLY and CDR2 FYNNEI. The length of the CDR3 is 14 residues. Trimming left V 7 bases short and J 6 bases short, with 16 bases between. The CDR3 DNA follows: TGTGCCAGCATGGACAGCTTACTTACAAACATTCAGTACTTC. It yields the protein CASMDSLLTNIQYF.

The V gene is TRBV3-1, the J gene TRBJ1-6, with D hard to call. V lost 4 bases and J lost 4, with 11 bases in between. The CDR3 totals 15 residues. CDR1 LGHDT and CDR2 YNNKEL come from the germline V gene (reference sequence). CDR3: CASSPRPIYNSPLHF. CDR3 sequence (DNA): TGTGCCAGCAGCCCACGACCGATATATAATTCACCCCTCCACTTT.

At least ten counts were recorded for this clonotype. The CDR3 sequence: CSAGTSGMYEQYF. The CDR3 DNA sequence: TGCAGTGCCGGGACTAGCGGGATGTACGAGCAGTACTTC. The chain has TRBV20-1 and TRBJ2-7, with 13 positions matching TRBD2. The germline gives CDR1 DFQATT, CDR2 SNEGSKA (reference sequence). J gave up 4 bases and V 6 bases, and 3 bases lay outside the gene matches. This CDR3 is 13 amino acids long.